This T cell receptor beta chain was sequenced in a study of cytomegalovirus exposure and HLA in healthy donors. This clone came up once. The target antigen is unknown. Use of 60 Vbeta and 13 Jbeta primers characterized the PCR. The repertoire was sequenced with immunoSEQ multiplex PCR; TCRdb's copy has only in-frame clones and lacks some. The top ten hold approximately 2.6% of the sample, which has some 65,000 clones, approximately 60% seen once. General study points: DRB1 had the most TCR associations and HLA-C the fewest, a later analysis found, with rates varying by HLA locus. Only CMV serostatus was available as immune exposure information.

CDR1 MNHNS and CDR2 SASEGT come from the germline V gene. V gave up 7 bases and J gave up 1 base, with 14 bases separating them. CDR3 length equals 15 residues. Sequencing was performed on PBMCs. The TCR comes from a man aged 25-40 years in good health and CMV-seronegative. The chain is built from TRBV6-1 and TRBJ2-1; no reliable D call. DNA of the CDR3: TGTGCCAGCACGGTTTACAGCTTTTCCTACAATGAGCAGTTCTTC. Its translation is CASTVYSFSYNEQFF.